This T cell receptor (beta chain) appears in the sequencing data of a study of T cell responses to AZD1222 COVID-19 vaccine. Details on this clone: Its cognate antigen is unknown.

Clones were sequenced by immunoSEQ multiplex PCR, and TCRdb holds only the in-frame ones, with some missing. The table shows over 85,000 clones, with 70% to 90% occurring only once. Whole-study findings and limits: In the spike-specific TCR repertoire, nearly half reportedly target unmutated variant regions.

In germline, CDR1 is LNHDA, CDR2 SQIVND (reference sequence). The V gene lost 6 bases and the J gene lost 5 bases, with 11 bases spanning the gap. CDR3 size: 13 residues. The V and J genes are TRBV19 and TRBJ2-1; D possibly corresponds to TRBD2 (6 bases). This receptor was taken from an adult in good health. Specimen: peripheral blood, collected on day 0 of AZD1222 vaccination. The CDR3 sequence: CASRAGPDNEQFF. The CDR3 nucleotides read TGTGCCAGTAGAGCGGGCCCCGACAATGAGCAGTTCTTC.